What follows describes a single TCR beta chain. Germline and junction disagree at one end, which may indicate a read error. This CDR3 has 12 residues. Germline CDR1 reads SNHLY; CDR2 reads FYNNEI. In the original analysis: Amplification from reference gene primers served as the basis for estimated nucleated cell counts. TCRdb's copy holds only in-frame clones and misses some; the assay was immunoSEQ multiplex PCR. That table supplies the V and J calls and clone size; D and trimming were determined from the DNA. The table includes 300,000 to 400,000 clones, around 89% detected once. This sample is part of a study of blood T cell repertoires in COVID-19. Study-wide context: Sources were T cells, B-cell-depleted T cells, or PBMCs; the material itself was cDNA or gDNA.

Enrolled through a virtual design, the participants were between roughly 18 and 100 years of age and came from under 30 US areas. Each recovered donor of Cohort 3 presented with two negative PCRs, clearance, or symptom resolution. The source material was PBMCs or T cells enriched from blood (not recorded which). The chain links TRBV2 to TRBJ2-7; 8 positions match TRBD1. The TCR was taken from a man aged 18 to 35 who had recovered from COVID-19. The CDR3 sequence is CASSESGGFHPF. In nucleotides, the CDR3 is TGTGCCAGCAGTGAGTCAGGGGGCTTCCACCCCTTC.